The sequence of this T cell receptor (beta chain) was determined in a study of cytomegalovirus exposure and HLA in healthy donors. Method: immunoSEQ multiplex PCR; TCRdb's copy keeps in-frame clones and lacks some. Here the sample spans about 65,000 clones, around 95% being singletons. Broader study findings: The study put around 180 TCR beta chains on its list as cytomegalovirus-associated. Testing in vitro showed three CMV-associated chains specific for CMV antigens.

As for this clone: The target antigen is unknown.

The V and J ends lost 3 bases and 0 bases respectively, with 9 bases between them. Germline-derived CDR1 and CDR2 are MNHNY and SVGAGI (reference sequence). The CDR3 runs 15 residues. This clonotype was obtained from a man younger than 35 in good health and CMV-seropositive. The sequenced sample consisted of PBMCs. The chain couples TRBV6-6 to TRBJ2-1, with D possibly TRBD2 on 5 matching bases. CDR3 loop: CASSYDGVSYNEQFF. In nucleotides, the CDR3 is TGTGCCAGCAGTTATGACGGGGTCTCCTACAATGAGCAGTTCTTC.